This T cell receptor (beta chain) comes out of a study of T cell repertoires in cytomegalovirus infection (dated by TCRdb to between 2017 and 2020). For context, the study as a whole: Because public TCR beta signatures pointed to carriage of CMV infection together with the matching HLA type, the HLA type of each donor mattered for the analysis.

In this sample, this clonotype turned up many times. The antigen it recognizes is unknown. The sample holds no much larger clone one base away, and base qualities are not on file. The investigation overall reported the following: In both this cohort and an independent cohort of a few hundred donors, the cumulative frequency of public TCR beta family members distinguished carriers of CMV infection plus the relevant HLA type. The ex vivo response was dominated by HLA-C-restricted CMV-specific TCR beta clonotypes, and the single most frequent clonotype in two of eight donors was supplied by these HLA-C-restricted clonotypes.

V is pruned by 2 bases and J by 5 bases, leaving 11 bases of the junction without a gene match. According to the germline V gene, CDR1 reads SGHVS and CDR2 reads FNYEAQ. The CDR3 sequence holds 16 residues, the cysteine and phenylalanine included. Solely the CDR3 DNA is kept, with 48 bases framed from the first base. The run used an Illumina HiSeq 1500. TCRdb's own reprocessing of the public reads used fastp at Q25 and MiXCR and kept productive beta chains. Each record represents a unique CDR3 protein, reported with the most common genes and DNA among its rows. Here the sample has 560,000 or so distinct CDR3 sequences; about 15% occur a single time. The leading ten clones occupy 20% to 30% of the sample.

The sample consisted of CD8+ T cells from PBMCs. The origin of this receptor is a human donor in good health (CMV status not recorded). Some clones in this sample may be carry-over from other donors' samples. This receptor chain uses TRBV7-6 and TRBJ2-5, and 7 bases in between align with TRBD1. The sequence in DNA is TGTGCCAGCAGCTTAAGGGGACGACAGGGCGGTGAGACCCAGTACTTC. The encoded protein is CASSLRGRQGGETQYF.